This passage covers 17 T cell receptor beta chains from one sample sequenced in a study of blood T cell repertoires in COVID-19. Assay: immunoSEQ multiplex PCR; the TCRdb copy retains only in-frame clones and omits some. The sample yields around 270,000 clones, around 88% seen once. The sample consisted of peripheral blood. The receptors were sampled from a man aged 25-40 years with active or convalescent COVID-19.

V usage is TRBV19 and J usage is TRBJ1-2; D is uncertain. The CDR3 is 12 amino acids. Between the trimmed V and J ends, which lost 5 bases and 8 bases, there was a span of 12 bases. Germline CDR1 and CDR2: LNHDA and SQIVND (reference sequence). The CDR3 nucleotides are TGTGCCAGTAGTCTGGAGCAACGGGGCTACACCTTC. This codes for CASSLEQRGYTF.

The chain recombines TRBV19 with TRBJ1-5, with 7 bases aligning to TRBD1. The V gene's germline CDR1 is LNHDA and CDR2 SQIVND (reference sequence). There are 14 residues in the CDR3. With 4 bases clipped from V and 4 bases from J, the junction kept 4 bases outside the gene matches. CDR3 DNA sequence: TGTGCCAGTAGTACCGACAGGGCAAATCAGCCCCAGCATTTT. Translating it yields CASSTDRANQPQHF.

The chain is built from TRBV5-4 and TRBJ2-5; 9 bases are shared with TRBD1. The junction had 18 bases not matched to a gene; V was cut back by 4 bases and J by 5 bases. The CDR3 loop spans 18 amino acids. The V gene's germline CDR1 is SGHNT and CDR2 YYREEE (reference sequence). The CDR3 loop reads CASSGGQGTNLGWETQYF. Written as DNA, the CDR3 is TGTGCCAGCAGCGGAGGACAGGGGACCAATCTGGGTTGGGAGACCCAGTACTTC.

This chain joins TRBV6-5 and TRBJ2-7; D may be TRBD1 (6 bases). The ends were cut back, 5 bases at V and 0 bases at J, with 11 bases in the middle. This CDR3 comprises 14 residues. Germline V CDR1 and CDR2: MNHEY, SVGAGI. The CDR3 is CASSRQVNSYEQYF. The DNA of the CDR3 is TGTGCCAGCAGTCGACAGGTTAACTCCTACGAGCAGTACTTC.

The chain has TRBV1 and TRBJ1-2; the D call TRBD1 from the table was never checked on the DNA. TRBV1 has pseudogene status. CDR3 length: 14 amino acids. CDR3 region: CTSSAQDRLVGYTF. CDR3 sequence (DNA): TGCACCAGCAGCGCACAGGACAGGCTAGTGGGCTACACCTTC.

The chain couples TRBV5-1 to TRBJ2-1; 9 bases align to TRBD2. Germline lookup yields CDR1 SGHRS and CDR2 YFSETQ. The CDR3 extends over 15 amino acids. After removal of 0 bases from V and 4 bases from J, the junction contained 2 bases not matched to a gene. CDR3 coding DNA: TGCGCCAGCAGCTTGGATCTAGCGGGATACAATGAGCAGTTCTTC. Its protein is CASSLDLAGYNEQFF.

This chain links TRBV19 with TRBJ1-2; D unresolved. Trimming took 7 bases from V and 4 from J, leaving 16 bases between them. The CDR3 loop spans 14 amino acids. CDR1 is LNHDA, CDR2 SQIVND, per germline (reference sequence). DNA for the CDR3: TGTGCCAGTATTTCAGGACGGGCGGGCTATGGCTACACCTTC. Its protein product is CASISGRAGYGYTF.

V and J are TRBV29-1 and TRBJ1-2; 8 nucleotides match TRBD1. The germline V gene has CDR1 SQVTM and CDR2 ANQGSEA. The CDR3 is 11 residues long. The V gene end was trimmed by 2 bases and the J gene end by 7 bases; junction bases not matched to a gene: 0. In DNA, the CDR3 is TGCAGCGTTGAAACAGGGGGTGGCTACACCTTC. Translation: CSVETGGGYTF.

The gene calls are TRBV19 and TRBJ1-1, with D perhaps TRBD1 (6 bases). CDR1 is LNHDA and CDR2 is SQIVND in the germline V gene (reference sequence). The CDR3 runs to 21 residues. The V end was cut by 1 base, the J end by 2 bases, with 29 bases between. For the CDR3, the DNA is TGTGCCAGTAGTATAGTATCTTTTCGTTACGCTCAAAACAGGGTAAACACTGAAGCTTTCTTT. This sequence encodes CASSIVSFRYAQNRVNTEAFF.

This rearrangement joins TRBV6-5 to TRBJ1-2; D might be TRBD1 (5 bases). The CDR3 is made up of 16 amino acids. Between the trimmed V and J ends, which lost 0 bases and 4 bases, there was a span of 15 bases. Germline assignment: CDR1 MNHEY and CDR2 SVGAGI. The CDR3 nucleotides are TGTGCCAGCAGTTACTCGGGCACAGGAGTTTTCTATGGCTACACCTTC. Its translation: CASSYSGTGVFYGYTF.

For the CDR3, the DNA is TGTGCCAGCAGCCAAGACGGACAGGGGGCGCGTCTTGAGCAGTTCTTC. As protein: CASSQDGQGARLEQFF. The chain employs TRBV3-1 (or the pseudogene TRBV3-2) and TRBJ2-1; TRBD1 aligns across 11 bases. Germline V gives CDR1 LGHDT, CDR2 YNNKEL (reference sequence). The V gene end was trimmed by 0 bases and the J gene end by 9 bases; junction bases not matched to a gene: 7. The CDR3 is made up of 16 amino acids.

This chain links TRBV29-1 with TRBJ2-3; D is unresolved. Between the trimmed V and J ends, which lost 4 bases and 2 bases, there was a span of 7 bases. This CDR3 is 12 amino acids long. Germline lookup yields CDR1 SQVTM and CDR2 ANQGSEA. The chain's CDR3 is CSVGAVTDTQYF. For the CDR3, the DNA is TGCAGCGTTGGGGCAGTCACAGATACGCAGTATTTT.

The chain carries TRBV7-9 and TRBJ2-3; tentatively, D is TRBD1 (6 bases). Trimming left V 5 bases short and J 2 bases short, with 11 bases between. The CDR3 covers 14 residues. Germline V gives CDR1 SEHNR, CDR2 FQNEAQ (reference sequence). The CDR3: CASSRGQHTDTQYF. In DNA, the CDR3 is TGTGCCAGCAGCCGCGGACAGCACACAGATACGCAGTATTTT.

V usage is TRBV4-2 and J usage is TRBJ1-1; 7 bases fit TRBD1. The V segment lost 2 bases and the J segment 6 bases; nucleotides outside the gene matches: 9. This CDR3 contains 15 residues. CDR1 and CDR2 from the germline V gene are LGHNA and YNFKEQ. CDR3 protein: CASSQTDREIPEAFF. CDR3 DNA: TGTGCCAGCAGCCAAACTGACAGGGAGATACCTGAAGCTTTCTTT.

This clone was seen a few times. This chain links TRBV5-1 with TRBJ2-3; weak D call: TRBD1 (5 bases). V was cut by 4 bases and J by 10 bases, with 13 bases left in between. The germline CDR1 and CDR2 sequences are SGHRS and YFSETQ. CDR3 length equals 12 residues. The CDR3 coding sequence is TGCGCCAGCAGCCCGGACATGGTGGCGCAGTATTTT. It is translated as CASSPDMVAQYF.

The chain joins TRBV11-2 to TRBJ1-2; D remains ambiguous. The CDR3 is 12 residues long. The ends were cut back, 3 bases at V and 2 bases at J, with 4 bases in the middle. In germline, CDR1 is SGHAT, CDR2 FQNNGV. DNA of the CDR3: TGTGCCAGCAGCTTCCAAAACTATGGCTACACCTTC. Translation gives CASSFQNYGYTF.

The J gene is TRBJ1-1, the V gene TRBV4-3; TRBD1 agrees at 7 bases. CDR3 length equals 15 residues. V was pared by 4 bases and J by 0 bases, with 5 bases of the junction left unmatched. The germline gives CDR1 LGHNA, CDR2 YSLEER. DNA of the CDR3: TGCGCCAGCAGCCTAGGACAGGAAATGAACACTGAAGCTTTCTTT. Protein product: CASSLGQEMNTEAFF.